This T cell receptor (beta chain) derives from a study of beta chain features in type 1 diabetes. CDR1 and CDR2 (germline): SQVTM, ANQGSEA. The CDR3 extends over 12 amino acids. In its sample, this clone was seen a few times. Its antigen is unknown. The study's findings and limits: Patients with Type 1 diabetes showed moderately but significantly shorter TCRB CDR3s in all four CD4+ subsets.

Of the isolated RNA, all was reverse transcribed, and so the sequenced material was expressed TCRB transcripts. Data came from immunoSEQ multiplex PCR; TCRdb stores just in-frame clones and leaves some out. This table holds around 250,000 clones, approximately 15% found once. The sample consisted of naive CD4+ T cells from blood. This chain links TRBV29-1 with TRBJ2-5; 7 bases align to TRBD2. The clonotype comes from a young man with type 1 diabetes. This CDR3 reads CSVLGGTETQYF. The CDR3 nucleotides are TGCAGTGTCCTGGGGGGGACGGAGACCCAGTACTTC.